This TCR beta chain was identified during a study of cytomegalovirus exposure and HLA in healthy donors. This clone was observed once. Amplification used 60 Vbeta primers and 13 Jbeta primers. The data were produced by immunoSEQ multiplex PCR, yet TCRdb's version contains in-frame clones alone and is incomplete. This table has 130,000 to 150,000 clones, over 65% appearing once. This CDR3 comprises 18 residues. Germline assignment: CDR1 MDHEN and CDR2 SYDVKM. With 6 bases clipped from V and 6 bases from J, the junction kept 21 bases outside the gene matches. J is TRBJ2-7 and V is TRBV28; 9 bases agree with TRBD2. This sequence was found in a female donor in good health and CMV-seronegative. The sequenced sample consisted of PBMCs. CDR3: CASSSFTAGGQSAAEQYF. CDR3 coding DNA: TGTGCCAGCAGCTCCTTTACAGCGGGGGGCCAAAGTGCGGCCGAGCAGTACTTC.